One and the same sample provided the 27 T cell receptor beta chains below, sequenced in a study of T cell changes during pregnancy in multiple sclerosis. Here immunoSEQ multiplex PCR was the method, and the copy in TCRdb shows in-frame clones only, minus some. Of under 15,000 clones detected, almost 90% appear once; the ten largest clones hold around 13%. The sample consisted of CD8+ T cells from peripheral blood mononuclear cells, taken after pregnancy. These receptors all stem from a female donor in good health, enrolled as a control in a pregnancy study.

This chain joins TRBV7-8 and TRBJ2-7; 15 bases align to TRBD2. Germline loops: CDR1 SGHVS, CDR2 FQNEAQ. Trimming removed 4 bases from V and 3 bases from J; junction bases left unmatched: 13. The CDR3 has 19 residues. The CDR3 sequence: CASSSPGLAGGFDNYEQYF. In DNA, the CDR3 is TGTGCCAGCAGCTCGCCGGGACTAGCGGGGGGCTTCGATAACTACGAGCAGTACTTC.

This rearrangement joins TRBV6-6 to TRBJ1-2; TRBD1 is a possible D gene (5 bases). CDR1 and CDR2 (germline): MNHNY, SVGAGI (reference sequence). V was trimmed by 7 bases and J by 0 bases, leaving 12 bases between them. The CDR3 spans 14 residues. CDR3 sequence: CASTHRGANYGYTF. The DNA for the CDR3 is TGTGCCAGCACTCATCGGGGGGCTAACTATGGCTACACCTTC.

J is TRBJ2-5 and V is TRBV11-2, with TRBD2 as a possible D gene (5 bases). V dropped 2 bases and J dropped 5 bases, with 9 bases sitting between them. The V gene's germline CDR1 is SGHAT and CDR2 FQNNGV. The CDR3 runs to 13 residues. The chain's CDR3 is CASSLWRGETQYF. CDR3 DNA sequence: TGTGCCAGCAGCTTATGGCGCGGGGAGACCCAGTACTTC.

This clone was observed a few times. CDR3 DNA sequence: TGTGCCAGCAGTGACTCGCTAGCGGGCACAGATACGCAGTATTTT. Amino acids: CASSDSLAGTDTQYF. The genes are TRBV6-4 and TRBJ2-3; 7 nucleotides align to TRBD2. CDR1 is MRHNA and CDR2 is SNTAGT in the germline V gene. This CDR3 is 15 amino acids long. The V gene end was trimmed by 0 bases and the J gene end by 1 base; junction bases not matched to a gene: 1.

This clone was seen just once. The rearrangement uses TRBV28 and TRBJ2-7, with 7 nucleotides matching TRBD2. V lost 7 bases, J lost 3 bases, and 6 bases stayed unmatched. The CDR3 is 13 residues long. The germline V gene encodes CDR1 MDHEN and CDR2 SYDVKM. Written as DNA, the CDR3 is TGTGCCAGCACTAAAGGACTAGTCTACGAGCAGTACTTC. Translation: CASTKGLVYEQYF.

This clone came up once. The genes are TRBV14 and TRBJ2-7, with TRBD2 matching over 11 bases. V shed 4 bases, J shed 2 bases, and the junction held 4 bases outside the gene matches. CDR1 SGHDN and CDR2 FVKESK come from the germline V gene. The CDR3 is 15 residues long. Here the CDR3 reads CASSLGLAGTYEQYF. CDR3 coding DNA: TGTGCCAGCAGCCTCGGACTAGCGGGTACCTACGAGCAGTACTTC.

The V call is TRBV7-9, the J call TRBJ1-1, with TRBD1 matching over 7 bases. This CDR3 has 17 residues. The V segment lost 4 bases and the J segment 0 bases; nucleotides outside the gene matches: 11. Germline CDR1 is SEHNR and CDR2 is FQNEAQ (reference sequence). CDR3 bases: TGTGCCAGCAGCTACCCCGGAGGCAGGGGGTTGAACACTGAAGCTTTCTTT. It encodes CASSYPGGRGLNTEAFF.

The J gene is TRBJ1-1, the V gene TRBV27; tentatively, D is TRBD1 (6 bases). Germline V lookup: CDR1 MNHEY, CDR2 SMNVEV (reference sequence). The CDR3 runs 13 residues. The V end lost 3 bases, the J end lost 6 bases, and 11 bases lay between the germline ends. CDR3 in amino acids: CASSFGGAAEAFF. CDR3 coding DNA: TGTGCCAGCAGTTTTGGGGGGGCCGCTGAAGCTTTCTTT.

The rearrangement links TRBV6-4 to TRBJ2-1; possibly TRBD2 for D (6 bases). The V end was cut by 3 bases, the J end by 3 bases, with 9 bases between. CDR1 and CDR2 from the germline V gene are MRHNA and SNTAGT. CDR3 length: 14 residues. DNA for the CDR3: TGTGCCAGCAGTGAGGGAGGAAACTACAATGAGCAGTTCTTC. Its protein is CASSEGGNYNEQFF.

V is TRBV19 and J is TRBJ2-7; D is possibly TRBD1 (5 bases). The germline V and J ends were trimmed by 0 bases and 0 bases, with 9 bases remaining between them. Germline assignment: CDR1 LNHDA and CDR2 SQIVND (reference sequence). This CDR3 is built from 15 residues. The CDR3 nucleotides are TGTGCCAGTAGTATAGAACAGGCGAGCTCCTACGAGCAGTACTTC. Protein: CASSIEQASSYEQYF.

V and J are TRBV6-5 and TRBJ2-7; TRBD1 aligns across 9 bases. Trimming removed 2 bases from V and 7 bases from J; junction bases left unmatched: 12. Germline lookup yields CDR1 MNHEY and CDR2 SVGAGI. The CDR3 covers 16 residues. The CDR3 DNA follows: TGTGCCAGCAGTTACACGGGACAGGGAAGTTTTGGAGAGCAGTACTTC. Residues: CASSYTGQGSFGEQYF.

This chain uses TRBV5-4 with TRBJ2-7; D is unresolved. Germline V CDR1 and CDR2: SGHNT, YYREEE (reference sequence). The CDR3 loop spans 14 amino acids. The V gene lost 2 bases and the J gene lost 4 bases, with 13 bases spanning the gap. The CDR3 DNA reads TGTGCCAGCAGCTTTGCGTCCGTTCCTTACGAGCAGTACTTC. Translated: CASSFASVPYEQYF.

This clone occurred a few times. V and J are TRBV5-1 and TRBJ2-3; TRBD2 aligns across 9 bases. V gave up 4 bases and J gave up 2 bases; unmatched junction bases: 11. Germline CDR1 is SGHRS and CDR2 is YFSETQ. The length of the CDR3 is 17 residues. The CDR3 region is CASSPGGAGGLTDTQYF. The CDR3 DNA is TGCGCCAGCAGCCCCGGCGGGGCGGGGGGGCTCACAGATACGCAGTATTTT. The variable domain in full, completed from reference TRBV5-1 and TRBJ2-3, reads KAGVTQTPRYLIKTRGQQVTLSCSPISGHRSVSWYQQTPGQGLQFLFEYFSETQRNKGNFPGRFSGRQFSNSRSEMNVSTLELGDSALYLCASSPGGAGGLTDTQYFGPGTRLTVL.

The chain carries TRBV7-9 and TRBJ1-4, with 11 bases aligning to TRBD1. V shed 5 bases and J 7 bases; nucleotides not matched to a gene: 9. The germline V gene has CDR1 SEHNR and CDR2 FQNEAQ (reference sequence). The CDR3 covers 16 residues. CDR3 coding DNA: TGTGCCAGCAGCCGCGGGACAGGGGGGCCCCCTGAAAAACTGTTTTTT. This encodes CASSRGTGGPPEKLFF.

J is TRBJ2-7 and V is TRBV7-8; tentative D call: TRBD1 (6 bases). Between the trimmed V and J ends, which lost 5 bases and 6 bases, there was a span of 11 bases. This CDR3 is built from 12 residues. Germline CDR1 reads SGHVS; CDR2 reads FQNEAQ. As DNA, the CDR3 is TGTGCCAGCAGCCTTACAGGGTCCGAGCAGTACTTC. As protein: CASSLTGSEQYF.

This clone was counted a few times. The chain employs TRBV19 and TRBJ1-1; TRBD1 is a possible D gene (5 bases). The CDR3 contains 11 residues. The V end was cut by 6 bases, the J end by 7 bases, with 9 bases between. Germline CDR1 reads LNHDA; CDR2 reads SQIVND (reference sequence). As DNA, the CDR3 is TGTGCCAGTAGGACAGCCAATGAAGCTTTCTTT. Its protein product is CASRTANEAFF.

The chain carries TRBV6-4 and TRBJ2-2; no clear D gene. Deletions cut 5 bases from V and 3 bases from J, with 7 bases between. CDR3 length: 13 residues. CDR1 MRHNA and CDR2 SNTAGT come from the germline V gene. CDR3 nucleotide sequence: TGTGCCAGCAGTACCCAGTACACCGGGGAGCTGTTTTTT. Its translation: CASSTQYTGELFF.

This sequence joins TRBV29-1 and TRBJ1-1; tentative D call: TRBD1 (6 bases). V was trimmed by 6 bases and J by 5 bases, leaving 13 bases between them. CDR1 is SQVTM, CDR2 ANQGSEA, per germline. This CDR3 is built from 12 residues. The CDR3 spells CSVRPGTTEAFF. CDR3 sequence (DNA): TGCAGCGTCCGTCCCGGGACAACTGAAGCTTTCTTT.

A remark on this clone: The sample contains more than one DNA sequence encoding this CDR3. The rearrangement links TRBV28 to TRBJ2-7; 8 positions match TRBD2. The CDR3 loop spans 14 amino acids. Germline V gene data show CDR1 as MDHEN and CDR2 as SYDVKM. V lost 2 bases and J lost 0; bases outside the gene matches: 0. The CDR3 here is CASSLAGGSYEQYF. The CDR3 DNA sequence: TGTGCCAGCAGTTTAGCGGGAGGCTCCTACGAGCAGTACTTC.

Of note for this clone: At the DNA level, this CDR3 is encoded by other sequences in the same sample as well. In nucleotides, the CDR3 is TGCGCCAGCACGGGACATCTTAATGAAAAACTGTTTTTT. Translation gives CASTGHLNEKLFF. This chain links TRBV10-2 with TRBJ1-4, with a tentative D call TRBD1 (6 bases). Trimming shortened V by 7 bases and J by 4 bases, and 10 bases separated the two germline ends. The germline gives CDR1 WSHSY, CDR2 SAAADI. The CDR3 runs 13 residues.

V and J are TRBV4-1 and TRBJ2-7; D is ambiguous. The length of the CDR3 is 14 residues. CDR1 MGHRA and CDR2 YSYEKL come from the germline V gene. Trimming pared 1 base from V and 5 bases from J, leaving 12 bases between. CDR3 in DNA: TGCGCCAGCAGCCAAGGACTGCCTCACGACGAGCAGTACTTC. Protein: CASSQGLPHDEQYF.

The genes are TRBV4-2 and TRBJ1-3; D not certain. This CDR3 comprises 12 residues. V was clipped by 4 bases and J by 5 bases, with 6 bases between them. From germline, CDR1 is LGHNA and CDR2 YNFKEQ. CDR3 coding DNA: TGTGCCAGCAGCCTAGACAGAAACACCATATATTTT. Translation gives CASSLDRNTIYF.

This clone was recorded only once. The V gene is TRBV13, the J gene TRBJ2-1; 11 bases are a match to TRBD2. CDR1 and CDR2 from the germline V gene are PRHDT and FYEKMQ (reference sequence). V was pared by 3 bases and J by 9 bases, with 10 bases of the junction left unmatched. The CDR3 has 16 amino acids. The CDR3: CASSLRLAGPSGEQFF. CDR3 DNA sequence: TGTGCCAGCAGCTTGAGACTAGCGGGACCCTCGGGTGAGCAGTTCTTC.

As regards this clone: Other DNA sequences in this specimen translate into the identical CDR3. The V call is TRBV12-5, the J call TRBJ1-1; D unclear. The germline gives CDR1 LGHNT, CDR2 FRNRAP. V lost 3 bases and J 5 bases, leaving 10 bases between the germline ends. This CDR3 is 13 amino acids long. CDR3 sequence: CASGLGGGTEAFF. CDR3 nucleotides: TGTGCTAGTGGTTTAGGAGGCGGAACTGAAGCTTTCTTT.

The rearrangement uses TRBV5-4 and TRBJ2-3, with 11 nucleotides matching TRBD2. The germline V gene has CDR1 SGHNT and CDR2 YYREEE (reference sequence). J gave up 0 bases and V 1 base, and 4 bases lay outside the gene matches. The CDR3 contains 17 residues. The CDR3 DNA reads TGTGCCAGCAGCTTGAGCCCTAGCGGGGGGAGCACAGATACGCAGTATTTT. This codes for CASSLSPSGGSTDTQYF.

The chain uses TRBV27 and TRBJ2-7; TRBD2 is a possible D gene (5 bases). The CDR3 length is 12 residues. The germline V gene encodes CDR1 MNHEY and CDR2 SMNVEV (reference sequence). V lost 2 bases and J lost 6, with 8 bases in between. The CDR3 reads CASSLTEGEQYF. DNA of the CDR3: TGTGCCAGCAGTTTAACCGAGGGCGAGCAGTACTTC.

This sequence joins TRBV5-5 and TRBJ2-2; 9 bases fit TRBD1. The CDR3 totals 17 residues. The V gene end was trimmed by 2 bases and the J gene end by 6 bases; junction bases not matched to a gene: 11. Germline CDR1 is SGHKS and CDR2 is YYEKEE (reference sequence). This CDR3 reads CASSFPKRQGGPGELFF. CDR3 DNA sequence: TGTGCCAGCAGCTTTCCTAAACGACAGGGGGGACCCGGGGAGCTGTTTTTT.